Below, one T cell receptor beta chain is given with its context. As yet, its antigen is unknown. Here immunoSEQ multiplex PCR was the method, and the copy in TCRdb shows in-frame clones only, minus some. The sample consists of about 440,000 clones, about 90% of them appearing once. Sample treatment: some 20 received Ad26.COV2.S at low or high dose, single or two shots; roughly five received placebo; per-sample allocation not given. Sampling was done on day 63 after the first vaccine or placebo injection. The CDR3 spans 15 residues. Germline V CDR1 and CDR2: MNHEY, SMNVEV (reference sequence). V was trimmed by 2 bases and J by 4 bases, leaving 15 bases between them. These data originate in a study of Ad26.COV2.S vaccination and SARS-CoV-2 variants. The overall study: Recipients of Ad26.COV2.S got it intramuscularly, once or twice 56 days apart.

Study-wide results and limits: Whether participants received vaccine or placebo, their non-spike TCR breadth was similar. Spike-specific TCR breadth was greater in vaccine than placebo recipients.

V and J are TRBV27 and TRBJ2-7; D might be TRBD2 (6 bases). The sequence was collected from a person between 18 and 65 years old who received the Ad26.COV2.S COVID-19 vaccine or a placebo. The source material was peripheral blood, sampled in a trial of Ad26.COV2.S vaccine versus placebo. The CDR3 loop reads CASSLGGTPVYEQYF. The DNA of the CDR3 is TGTGCCAGCAGTTTAGGGGGGACCCCTGTTTACGAGCAGTACTTC.